A selection of T cell receptor beta chains follows, all from one sample in a study of Graves' ophthalmopathy and Graves' hyperthyroidism. TCRdb used MiXCR to reprocess the multiplex PCR reads, holding one entry per CDR3 protein. The sample contains about 620,000 distinct CDR3 sequences, 22% of which appear only once. Sequencing input: peripheral blood. These receptors all stem from a woman under 30 with stable Graves' hyperthyroidism. Some clones in this sample may be carry-over from other donors' samples. Each CDR3 is given with its conserved first and last residue. Fields, in order: J gene, V gene, D gene, clone size, CDR3 DNA, CDR3 protein. The D gene is left open where the match is weak. Expanded clones get a size class; other rows say once, few or many, or leave the size out.

TRBJ2-7	TRBV7-8	TRBD2	many	TGTGCCAGCAGCTTAGCGGTAGCGGGAGACTACGAGCAGTACTTC	CASSLAVAGDYEQYF
TRBJ2-2	TRBV10-1	NA	many	TGCGCCAGCAGTGAGGCAGACAGCACCGGGGAGCTGTTTTTT	CASSEADSTGELFF
TRBJ1-1	TRBV7-3	NA	many	TGTGCCAGCAGCTCTTCCGGGACTCGGTACACTGAAGCTTTCTTT	CASSSSGTRYTEAFF
TRBJ1-1	TRBV28	NA	many	TGTGCCAGCAGGTCGAGTAGGGGGAAGAACACTGAAGCTTTCTTT	CASRSSRGKNTEAFF
TRBJ1-1	TRBV19	NA	many	TGTGCCAGTAGTACTGGGGGGGGCGGCCCTGAAGCTTTCTTT	CASSTGGGGPEAFF
TRBJ2-7	TRBV6-1	NA	many	TGTGCCAGCAGTGAAGTAGGGTCCTACGAGCAGTACTTC	CASSEVGSYEQYF
TRBJ2-7	TRBV6-1	NA	many	TGTGCCAGCAGTGACAGACCGGAGAGCTCCTACGAGCAGTACTTC	CASSDRPESSYEQYF
TRBJ1-5	TRBV4-1	NA	NA	TGCGCCAGCAGCCAAGGGACTACCAATCAGCCCCAGCATTTT	CASSQGTTNQPQHF
TRBJ1-5	TRBV19	NA	many	TGTGCCAGTAGTATAGGCGGTGGCCCCACGCCCCAGCATTTT	CASSIGGGPTPQHF
TRBJ1-2	TRBV9	TRBD1	many	TGTGCCAGCAGCTATACAGGGGCGACAACCTCTGGTGGCTACACCTTC	CASSYTGATTSGGYTF
TRBJ2-2	TRBV20-1	TRBD2	many	TGCAGTGCTAGAGTAGCTAGCGGGGGGGCATCCGGGGAGCTGTTTTTT	CSARVASGGASGELFF
TRBJ1-1	TRBV20-1	NA	once	TGCAGTGCTAGGTCAACAGTGCGGACTGAAGCTTTCTTT	CSARSTVRTEAFF
TRBJ2-5	TRBV19	NA	NA	TGTGCCAGTAGTAGAAACATCCAAGAGACCCAGTACTTC	CASSRNIQETQYF
TRBJ1-2	TRBV9	NA	few	TGTGCCAGCAGCCCAGACCGGCTTGTCTATGGCTACACCTTC	CASSPDRLVYGYTF
TRBJ1-2	TRBV6-1	TRBD1	NA	TGTGCCAGTGTGGACAGGGCGTATGGCTACACCTTC	CASVDRAYGYTF
TRBJ1-5	TRBV5-6	NA	NA	TGTGCCAGCAGCGGGGTTGGTCAGCCCCAGCATTTT	CASSGVGQPQHF
TRBJ2-5	TRBV15	NA	many	TGTGCCACCAGCAGAGACGCTGGAGCTCAAGAGACCCAGTACTTC	CATSRDAGAQETQYF
TRBJ1-1	TRBV2	NA	few	TGTGCCAGCCGGGAGTGGGGCGCCGAAGCTTTCTTT	CASREWGAEAFF
TRBJ2-7	TRBV20-1	NA	many	TGCAGTGCAGCACCTGGCGACGAGCAGTACTTC	CSAAPGDEQYF
TRBJ2-7	TRBV6-1	TRBD1	few	TGTGCCAGCAGTGCGGAACAGGGGTACGAGCAGTATTTC	CASSAEQGYEQYF
TRBJ2-7	TRBV12-5	NA	many	TGTGCTAGTGGTTTGGGAGTTAGAATGGACGAGCAGTACTTC	CASGLGVRMDEQYF
TRBJ1-6	TRBV20-1	NA	many	TGCAGTGCTCGGGGGGAGGGGGGTTCACCCCTCCACTTT	CSARGEGGSPLHF
TRBJ2-5	TRBV10-3	TRBD2	many	TGTGCCATCAGCCTTGGGACTAGCGGGGGGGAGACCCAGTACTTC	CAISLGTSGGETQYF
TRBJ1-5	TRBV4-1	NA	many	TGCGCCAGCAGCCAAGTAAGGGATGGCCAGCCCCAGCATTTT	CASSQVRDGQPQHF
TRBJ1-5	TRBV6-5	TRBD1	many	TGTGCCAGCAGTTACCCGGGACAGGGAATCGGACAGCCCCAGCATTTT	CASSYPGQGIGQPQHF
TRBJ2-2	TRBV12-3/TRBV12-4	TRBD2	few	TGTGCCAGCAGACCTAGCGGGGGGACGAACACCGGGGAGCTGTTTTTT	CASRPSGGTNTGELFF
TRBJ1-5	TRBV6-4	NA	NA	TGTGCCAGCCGCTCACAGGGACCCCAGCCCCAGCATTTT	CASRSQGPQPQHF
TRBJ2-7	TRBV6-1	NA	NA	TGTGCCAGCAGTGAACAACAGGGTAGCTCCTACGAGCAGTACTTC	CASSEQQGSSYEQYF
TRBJ1-2	TRBV28	NA	many	TGTGCCAGCAGTATTAGGGGGGGCCCTTATGGCTACACCTTC	CASSIRGGPYGYTF
TRBJ1-3	TRBV10-3	NA	many	TGTGCCATCGGGGGCTCTGGAAACACCATATATTTT	CAIGGSGNTIYF
TRBJ1-5	TRBV12-3/TRBV12-4	NA	many	TGTGCCAGCAGTTTCGTACAGGGTAGGGTTCGACAGCCCCAGCATTTT	CASSFVQGRVRQPQHF
TRBJ2-7	TRBV20-1	NA	NA	TGCAGTGCTAGCGAACAGGCAGGTTACGAGCAGTACTTC	CSASEQAGYEQYF
TRBJ2-7	TRBV6-5	NA	many	TGTGCCAGCAGTTACAAGAACTATCATATCGCCGAGCAGTACTTC	CASSYKNYHIAEQYF
TRBJ2-7	TRBV6-1	NA	few	TGTGCCAGCAGAACACTCATAGGCTCCTACGAGCAGTACTTC	CASRTLIGSYEQYF
TRBJ1-2	TRBV10-3	NA	many	TGTGCCATCAGCACCAGGGATACTAACTATGGCTACACCTTC	CAISTRDTNYGYTF
TRBJ1-5	TRBV6-1	NA	few	TGTGCCAGCACCGTAGGCGGCAGGGCTCAGCCCCAGCATTTT	CASTVGGRAQPQHF
TRBJ1-5	TRBV28	TRBD1	few	TGTGCCAGCAGTTTATTCGGGACAGGGGGCTATCAGCCCCAGCATTTT	CASSLFGTGGYQPQHF
TRBJ2-7	TRBV25-1	NA	NA	TGTGCCAGCAGTGCCTCCTCGATCTACGAGCAGTACTTC	CASSASSIYEQYF
TRBJ1-1	TRBV7-2	NA	NA	TGTGCCAGCAGTGTGACCGGGACAAAGGGGACTGAAGCTTTCTTT	CASSVTGTKGTEAFF
TRBJ1-5	TRBV6-1	TRBD1	many	TGTGCCAGCAGTGCTGATACACAGGGGTTTCAGCCCCAGCATTTT	CASSADTQGFQPQHF
TRBJ1-6	TRBV27	NA	many	TGTGCCAGCAGCGGCGGGACTCTTAGCTCCTATAATTCACCCCTCCACTTT	CASSGGTLSSYNSPLHF
TRBJ2-4	TRBV25-1	NA	NA	TGTGCCAGCGCCGGGCCAGGGGGGGACATTCAGTACTTC	CASAGPGGDIQYF
TRBJ1-2	TRBV30	NA	many	TGTGCCTGGGGGGACGGATCTAACTATGGCTACACCTTC	CAWGDGSNYGYTF
TRBJ1-2	TRBV11-1	TRBD1	NA	TGTGCCAGCAGCTTGGGGTCCGGGACAGGGGATTATGGCTACACCTTC	CASSLGSGTGDYGYTF
TRBJ1-1	TRBV7-3	NA	many	TGTGCCAGCAGCTTAACGAGGTGGACAGATGAAGCTTTCTTT	CASSLTRWTDEAFF
TRBJ2-5	TRBV12-3/TRBV12-4	NA	NA	TGTGCCAGCAGTTTAATGGGGGGCTCGGAGACCCAGTACTTC	CASSLMGGSETQYF
TRBJ1-6	TRBV12-3/TRBV12-4	NA	many	TGTGCCAGCAGGGCAGGGTACTCTAATTCACCCCTCCACTTT	CASRAGYSNSPLHF